The 28 T cell receptor beta chains below come from one sample, sequenced in a study of blood T cell repertoires in COVID-19 (dated by TCRdb to 2020 to 2021). Library preparation employed the immunoSEQ multiplex PCR assay. In its TCRdb copy, this immuneACCESS table keeps in-frame sequences only and misses some clones. Where compared with another copy, unresolved V genes explain less than half of these, and the others have no known cause. The sample table records over 150,000 clones; 60% to 85% of these occur just once. The ten largest clones add up to about 8.3% of the sample. The material sequenced was peripheral blood. The source of these receptors is a man in his sixties with acute or convalescent COVID-19.

This clone has just a few counts. The rearrangement joins TRBV5-6 to TRBJ2-1, with TRBD1 as a possible D gene (6 bases). Trimming took 2 bases from V and 4 from J, leaving 13 bases between them. CDR1 is SGHDT, CDR2 YYEEEE, per germline. This CDR3 spans 15 amino acids. CDR3 in amino acids: CASSLAAGAYNEQFF. In nucleotides, the CDR3 is TGTGCCAGCAGCTTAGCGGCAGGGGCATACAATGAGCAGTTCTTC.

The V call is TRBV19, the J call TRBJ2-3, with D maybe TRBD1 (5 bases). This CDR3 region has 15 residues. With 3 bases removed from V and 0 bases from J, the gap between germline ends came to 10 bases. The germline V gene encodes CDR1 LNHDA and CDR2 SQIVND (reference sequence). CDR3 coding DNA: TGTGCCAGTAGTATTGAAGGGGATAGCACAGATACGCAGTATTTT. Protein: CASSIEGDSTDTQYF. Full variable domain (rest looked up from reference TRBV19 and TRBJ2-3): DGGITQSPKYLFRKEGQNVTLSCEQNLNHDAMYWYRQDPGQGLRLIYYSQIVNDFQKGDIAEGYSVSREKKESFPLTVTSAQKNPTAFYLCASSIEGDSTDTQYFGPGTRLTVL.

The chain has TRBV7-9 and TRBJ1-5; 7 bases match TRBD1. The CDR3 covers 15 residues. Germline trimming cut 1 base from V and 6 bases from J; bases unmatched to any gene: 6. CDR1 and CDR2 from the germline V gene are SEHNR and FQNEAQ (reference sequence). Here the CDR3 DNA reads TGTGCCAGCAGCTTAGGGAGACAGGGCGGTCAGCCCCAGCATTTT. Amino acid sequence: CASSLGRQGGQPQHF.

The chain recombines TRBV6-2 or TRBV6-3 with TRBJ1-3; possible D gene TRBD1, 6 bases. This CDR3 has 15 amino acids. V was pared by 2 bases and J by 0 bases, with 8 bases between. Germline V gene sequence: CDR1 MNHEY, CDR2 SVGEGT. The CDR3 DNA is TGTGCCAGCAGTTACGGACAGAGCTCTGGAAACACCATATATTTT. Translating gives CASSYGQSSGNTIYF.

Concerning this clone: Other nucleotide sequences from this sample produce the same CDR3. The chain recombines TRBV9 with TRBJ2-5, with D tentatively TRBD1 (6 bases). The ends were cut back, 4 bases at V and 1 base at J, with 11 bases in the middle. This CDR3 spans 14 amino acids. CDR1 and CDR2 from the germline V gene are SGDLS and YYNGEE. CDR3 loop: CASSLPDSQETQYF. CDR3 DNA: TGTGCCAGCAGCTTACCGGACAGCCAAGAGACCCAGTACTTC.

The chain combines TRBV30 with TRBJ1-5, with TRBD1 as a possible D gene (6 bases). The germline gives CDR1 GTSNPN, CDR2 SVGIG (reference sequence). Trimming pared 2 bases from V and 0 bases from J, leaving 8 bases between. The CDR3 spans 14 residues. The DNA of the CDR3 is TGTGCCTGGAGTCGGGGGGCTAGCAATCAGCCCCAGCATTTT. It yields the protein CAWSRGASNQPQHF.

CDR3 protein: CASSDSRETQYF. The CDR3 nucleotides read TGCGCCAGCAGTGACAGCAGGGAGACCCAGTACTTC. The chain links TRBV10-1 to TRBJ2-5; no definite D call. CDR3 length equals 12 residues. Germline CDR1 and CDR2: WNHNN and SYGVQD (reference sequence). Trimming took off 3 bases at V and 5 bases at J, with 7 bases between the two ends.

V usage is TRBV24-1 and J usage is TRBJ2-7; 8 positions agree with TRBD1. CDR1 and CDR2 (germline): KGHDR, SFDVKD. J was trimmed by 4 bases and V by 5 bases; bases with no gene match: 6. This CDR3 is built from 14 residues. The CDR3 region has the DNA TGTGCCACCAGTGGGGCAGGGGGCCAATACGAGCAGTACTTC. Protein sequence: CATSGAGGQYEQYF.

The rearrangement links TRBV3-1 (or the pseudogene TRBV3-2) to TRBJ1-4; TRBD1 aligns across 8 bases. This CDR3 has 16 amino acids. The germline V gene encodes CDR1 LGHDT and CDR2 YNNKEL (reference sequence). With V trimmed by 3 bases and J by 7 bases, 10 bases remained unmatched. The CDR3 is CASSHLTQGAFEKLFF. CDR3 nucleotides: TGTGCCAGCAGCCACCTCACCCAGGGGGCGTTTGAAAAACTGTTTTTT.

The J gene is TRBJ2-7, the V gene TRBV27, with 11 bases fitting TRBD1. V dropped 6 bases and J dropped 3; count of bases not matched to a gene: 7. The CDR3 has 15 residues. Germline lookup yields CDR1 MNHEY and CDR2 SMNVEV (reference sequence). In nucleotides, the CDR3 is TGTGCCAGCAGCCCCGGGACAGGGGGACACTACGAGCAGTACTTC. Its translation is CASSPGTGGHYEQYF.

The chain couples TRBV6-2 or TRBV6-3 to TRBJ2-7, with D perhaps TRBD2 (5 bases). The CDR3 is 13 amino acids. Trimming took 2 bases from V and 5 from J, leaving 10 bases between them. The germline gives CDR1 MNHEY, CDR2 SVGEGT. CDR3 sequence reads: CASSYGGGDEQYF. DNA for the CDR3: TGTGCCAGCAGTTACGGAGGAGGTGACGAGCAGTACTTC.

In this sample, this clone turned up once. The V call is TRBV25-1, the J call TRBJ2-7; 11 bases are a match to TRBD1. V shed 7 bases and J 4 bases; nucleotides not matched to a gene: 6. The CDR3 consists of 14 residues. Per the germline V gene, CDR1 is MGHDK and CDR2 is SYGVNS. CDR3 bases: TGTGCCAGCACCGGACAGGGGGCAGCTTACGAGCAGTACTTC. Translation gives CASTGQGAAYEQYF.

This clone was counted a few times. The sample holds other DNA sequences that translate to the same CDR3. The rearrangement uses TRBV3-1 (or the pseudogene TRBV3-2) and TRBJ1-1; D remains unclear. V lost 0 bases to trimming and J lost 1 base, with 6 bases between them. Germline CDR1 is LGHDT and CDR2 is YNNKEL (reference sequence). The CDR3 covers 14 residues. This CDR3 reads CASSQDWQNTEAFF. CDR3 nucleotides: TGTGCCAGCAGCCAAGATTGGCAGAACACTGAAGCTTTCTTT.

V gene TRBV6-1 combines with J gene TRBJ2-5; weak D call: TRBD1 (6 bases). V lost 2 bases and J 4 bases, leaving 14 bases between the germline ends. This CDR3 region has 15 residues. CDR1 and CDR2 from the germline V gene are MNHNS and SASEGT. CDR3 in DNA: TGTGCCAGCAGTGAATGGCCCAGGGGCCGAGAGACCCAGTACTTC. Protein sequence: CASSEWPRGRETQYF.

The chain is built from TRBV2 and TRBJ1-5; D gene uncertain. V lost 5 bases to trimming and J lost 7 bases, with 12 bases between them. The CDR3 is made up of 13 amino acids. CDR1 is SNHLY, CDR2 FYNNEI, per germline. The CDR3 sequence is CASSPWEGQPQHF. In nucleotides, the CDR3 is TGTGCCAGCAGTCCCTGGGAGGGCCAGCCCCAGCATTTT.

V and J are TRBV3-1 (or the pseudogene TRBV3-2) and TRBJ1-5, with 11 bases identical to TRBD1. Germline V CDR1 and CDR2: LGHDT, YNNKEL (reference sequence). V shed 2 bases and J 7 bases; nucleotides not matched to a gene: 4. The CDR3 runs 15 residues. CDR3 region: CASSQRTGGGQPQHF. CDR3 bases: TGTGCCAGCAGCCAAAGGACAGGGGGCGGGCAGCCCCAGCATTTT.

A note on this clone: Other DNA sequences of this sample code for an identical CDR3. This sequence joins TRBV30 and TRBJ2-3, with 9 nucleotides matching TRBD1. Germline CDR1 GTSNPN, CDR2 SVGIG (reference sequence). Germline trimming cut 1 base from V and 4 bases from J; bases unmatched to any gene: 0. The CDR3 is 13 amino acids. The DNA of the CDR3 is TGTGCCTGGAGTGGGGACAGGGCAGATACGCAGTATTTT. Translating gives CAWSGDRADTQYF. Full variable domain (remainder filled in from reference TRBV30 and TRBJ2-3): SQTIHQWPATLVQPVGSPLSLECTVEGTSNPNLYWYRQAAGRGLQLLFYSVGIGQISSEVPQNLSASRPQDRQFILSSKKLLLSDSGFYLCAWSGDRADTQYFGPGTRLTVL.

The chain employs TRBV3-1 (or the pseudogene TRBV3-2) and TRBJ2-5; D possibly corresponds to TRBD1 (6 bases). This CDR3 comprises 13 residues. V was trimmed by 5 bases and J by 3 bases, leaving 10 bases between them. Per the germline V gene, CDR1 is LGHDT and CDR2 is YNNKEL (reference sequence). The DNA of the CDR3 is TGTGCCAGCAGCGCAGGGGAAAAAGAGACCCAGTACTTC. Its translation is CASSAGEKETQYF.

This clone has only a few counts. The rearrangement uses TRBV5-1 and TRBJ1-3; D possibly corresponds to TRBD1 (6 bases). The germline V gene encodes CDR1 SGHRS and CDR2 YFSETQ. The CDR3 length is 17 residues. V lost 0 bases and J 0 bases, leaving 13 bases between the germline ends. In DNA, the CDR3 is TGCGCCAGCAGCTTGGGGGACAACCTCTCCTCTGGAAACACCATATATTTT. Translating it yields CASSLGDNLSSGNTIYF.

This clone was observed once. CDR3 nucleotide sequence: TGTGCCACCAGTGATCGGACAGGGAAGGAGAACACCGGGGAGCTGTTTTTT. Its protein is CATSDRTGKENTGELFF. The V gene is TRBV24-1, the J gene TRBJ2-2, with 8 bases lining up with TRBD1. Germline V gene lookup returns CDR1 KGHDR and CDR2 SFDVKD. This CDR3 has 17 amino acids. V shed 3 bases and J 1 base; nucleotides not matched to a gene: 6.

The V and J genes are TRBV6-5 and TRBJ1-6; the D gene is possibly TRBD1 (6 bases). From germline, CDR1 is MNHEY and CDR2 SVGAGI. The CDR3 runs to 16 residues. V was trimmed by 0 bases and J by 5 bases, leaving 11 bases between them. The CDR3 protein is CASSYSVDRNNSPLHF. The CDR3 coding sequence is TGTGCCAGCAGTTACTCGGTTGACAGGAATAATTCACCCCTCCACTTT.

The gene calls are TRBV6-5 and TRBJ1-3, with no clear D. V lost 5 bases and J 3 bases, leaving 14 bases between the germline ends. The CDR3 is made up of 15 amino acids. Germline values: CDR1 MNHEY, CDR2 SVGAGI. The CDR3 protein is CASSRAAAYGNTIYF. The CDR3 coding sequence is TGTGCCAGCAGTCGAGCGGCCGCTTATGGAAACACCATATATTTT.

The rearrangement uses TRBV9 and TRBJ1-5; D not resolved. CDR1 and CDR2 (germline): SGDLS, YYNGEE. The CDR3 is 15 residues long. The V gene lost 3 bases and the J gene lost 3 bases, with 13 bases spanning the gap. In DNA, the CDR3 is TGTGCCAGCAGCGCCGAGGGATTAGACAATCAGCCCCAGCATTTT. Its protein is CASSAEGLDNQPQHF.

The gene calls are TRBV7-8 and TRBJ1-2; 7 nucleotides line up with TRBD1. This CDR3 has 14 amino acids. CDR1 SGHVS and CDR2 FQNEAQ come from the germline V gene. With 4 bases clipped from V and 6 bases from J, the junction kept 8 bases outside the gene matches. In DNA form, the CDR3 reads TGTGCCAGCAGCTCCCGACAGGGTGGTGATGGCTACACCTTC. This gives the protein CASSSRQGGDGYTF.

This rearrangement joins TRBV30 to TRBJ1-2, with D possibly TRBD1 on 6 matching bases. V was cut by 1 base and J by 6 bases, with 12 bases left in between. CDR3 size: 13 residues. Germline V gene lookup returns CDR1 GTSNPN and CDR2 SVGIG (reference sequence). CDR3 region: CAWSAQGMDGYTF. CDR3 coding DNA: TGTGCCTGGAGTGCCCAGGGGATGGATGGCTACACCTTC.

V gene TRBV7-8 combines with J gene TRBJ2-1; TRBD1 is a possible D gene (5 bases). The CDR3 spans 18 residues. The germline CDR1 and CDR2 sequences are SGHVS and FQNEAQ. Trimming removed 5 bases from V and 4 bases from J, with 24 bases in between. The CDR3 protein is CASSPRVDADKRYNEQFF. The CDR3 DNA reads TGTGCCAGCAGCCCCAGGGTAGATGCGGACAAGAGGTACAATGAGCAGTTCTTC.

The rearrangement links TRBV12-3 or TRBV12-4 to TRBJ1-5; maybe TRBD1 (5 bases). V lost 5 bases to trimming and J lost 9 bases, with 11 bases between them. This CDR3 has 12 amino acids. The CDR3 spells CASSLGHPPQHF. CDR3 DNA: TGTGCCAGCAGTCTCGGACATCCGCCCCAGCATTTT.

The rearrangement links TRBV5-1 to TRBJ2-1; TRBD1 agrees at 11 bases. In germline, CDR1 is SGHRS, CDR2 YFSETQ. Trimming at V came to 4 bases and at J to 7 bases, leaving 7 bases not matched to a gene. This CDR3 region has 15 residues. The CDR3 sequence: CASSIAGTGGNEQFF. The CDR3 nucleotides are TGCGCCAGCAGCATAGCCGGGACAGGGGGGAATGAGCAGTTCTTC.